This TCR beta chain stems from a study of OX40 agonist ivuxolimab in advanced cancers. The germline gives CDR1 MNHEY, CDR2 SMNVEV (reference sequence). The CDR3 is 15 amino acids. With 5 bases clipped from V and 4 bases from J, the junction kept 6 bases outside the gene matches. Using immunoSEQ multiplex PCR, the repertoire was profiled, and TCRdb retains in-frame clones only, with some absent. The sample has tens of thousands of clones, over 65% seen once. This material consisted of CD4+ or CD8+ T cells sorted from blood, taken in a trial of the OX40 agonist ivuxolimab. This chain links TRBV27 with TRBJ2-3; TRBD2 matches at 10 bases. The receptor's source is an adult with an advanced solid tumor such as melanoma, head and neck, liver or kidney cancer. Written as DNA, the CDR3 is TGTGCCAGCAGTCCGGGACTAGCGACCTCAGATACGCAGTATTTT. Protein product: CASSPGLATSDTQYF.